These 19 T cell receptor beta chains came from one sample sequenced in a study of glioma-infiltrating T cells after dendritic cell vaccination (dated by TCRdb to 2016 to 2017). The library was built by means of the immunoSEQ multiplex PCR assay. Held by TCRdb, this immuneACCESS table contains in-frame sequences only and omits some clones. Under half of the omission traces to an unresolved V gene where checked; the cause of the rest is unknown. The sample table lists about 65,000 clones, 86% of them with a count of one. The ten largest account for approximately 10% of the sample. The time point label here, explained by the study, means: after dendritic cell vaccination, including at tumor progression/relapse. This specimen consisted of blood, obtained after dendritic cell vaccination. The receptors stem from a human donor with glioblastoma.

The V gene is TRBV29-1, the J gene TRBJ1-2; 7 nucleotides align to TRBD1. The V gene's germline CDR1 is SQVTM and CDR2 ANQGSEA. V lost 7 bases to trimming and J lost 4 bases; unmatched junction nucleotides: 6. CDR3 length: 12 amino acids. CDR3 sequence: CSDKGQTYGYTF. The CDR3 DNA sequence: TGCAGCGATAAGGGACAGACCTATGGCTACACCTTC.

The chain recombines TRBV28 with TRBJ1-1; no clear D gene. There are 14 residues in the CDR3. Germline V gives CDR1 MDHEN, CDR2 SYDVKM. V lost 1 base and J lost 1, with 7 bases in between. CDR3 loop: CASSLSTRNTEAFF. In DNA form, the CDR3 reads TGTGCCAGCAGTTTATCTACCCGGAACACTGAAGCTTTCTTT.

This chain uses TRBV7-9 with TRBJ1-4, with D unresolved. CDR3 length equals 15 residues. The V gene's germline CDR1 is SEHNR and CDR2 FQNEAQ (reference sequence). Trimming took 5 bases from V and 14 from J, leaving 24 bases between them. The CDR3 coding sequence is TGTGCCAGCAGCCGACCCCGACCTTCTAAGACTCCTCTGTTTTTT. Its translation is CASSRPRPSKTPLFF.

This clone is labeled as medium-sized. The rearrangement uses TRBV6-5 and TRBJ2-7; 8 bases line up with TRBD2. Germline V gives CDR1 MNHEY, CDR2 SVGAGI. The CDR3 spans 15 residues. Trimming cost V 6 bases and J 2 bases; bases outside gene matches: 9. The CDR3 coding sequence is TGTGCCAGCAGGTCTACTAGCGGTAGCGCCTACGAGCAGTACTTC. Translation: CASRSTSGSAYEQYF.

This chain's CDR3 is CASSLRRGGDDTQYF. CDR3 DNA: TGTGCCAGCAGCTTACGGCGGGGGGGTGATGATACGCAGTATTTT. The rearrangement uses TRBV7-9 and TRBJ2-3; TRBD2 matches 9 bases. V lost 2 bases, J lost 6 bases, and 6 bases stayed unmatched. Germline V CDR1 and CDR2: SEHNR, FQNEAQ (reference sequence). The CDR3 covers 15 residues.

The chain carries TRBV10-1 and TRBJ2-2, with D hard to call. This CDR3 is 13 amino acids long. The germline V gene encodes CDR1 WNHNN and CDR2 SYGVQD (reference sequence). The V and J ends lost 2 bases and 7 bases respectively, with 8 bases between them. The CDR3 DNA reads TGCGCCAGCAGTGAGGGTAGCATCGGGGAGCTGTTTTTT. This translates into CASSEGSIGELFF.

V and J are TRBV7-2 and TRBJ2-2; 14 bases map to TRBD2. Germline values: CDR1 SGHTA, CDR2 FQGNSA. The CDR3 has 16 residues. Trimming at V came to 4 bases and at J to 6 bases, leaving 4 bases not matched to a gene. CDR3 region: CASSSETSGGAGELFF. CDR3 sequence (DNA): TGTGCCAGCAGCTCCGAGACTAGCGGGGGGGCCGGGGAGCTGTTTTTT.

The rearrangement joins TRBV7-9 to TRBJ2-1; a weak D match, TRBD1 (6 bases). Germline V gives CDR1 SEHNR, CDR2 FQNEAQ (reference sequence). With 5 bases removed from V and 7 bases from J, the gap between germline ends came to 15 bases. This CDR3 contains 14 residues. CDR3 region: CASSRISGTNEQFF. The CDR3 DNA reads TGTGCCAGCAGCCGAATATCCGGGACAAATGAGCAGTTCTTC.

CDR3 DNA: TGTGCCAGCAGCTTAGGCACAGGGCTTACTTATGGCTACACCTTC. It is translated as CASSLGTGLTYGYTF. The rearrangement uses TRBV7-6 and TRBJ1-2; possible D gene TRBD1, 6 bases. CDR1 is SGHVS and CDR2 is FNYEAQ in the germline V gene. Deletions cut 1 base from V and 5 bases from J, with 14 bases between. This CDR3 has 15 amino acids.

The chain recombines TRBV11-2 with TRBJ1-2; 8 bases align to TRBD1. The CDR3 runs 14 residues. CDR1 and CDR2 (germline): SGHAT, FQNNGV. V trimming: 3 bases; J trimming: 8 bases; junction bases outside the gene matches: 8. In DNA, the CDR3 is TGTGCCAGCAGCTTGGGGACAGGATCTGGCGGCTACACCTTC. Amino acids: CASSLGTGSGGYTF.

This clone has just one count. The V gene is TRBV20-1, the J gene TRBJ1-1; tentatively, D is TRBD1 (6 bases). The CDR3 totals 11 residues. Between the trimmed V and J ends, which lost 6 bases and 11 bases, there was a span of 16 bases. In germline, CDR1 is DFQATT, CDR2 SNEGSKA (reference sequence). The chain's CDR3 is CSANHRDGAFF. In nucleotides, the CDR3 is TGCAGTGCCAACCACAGGGATGGGGCTTTCTTT.

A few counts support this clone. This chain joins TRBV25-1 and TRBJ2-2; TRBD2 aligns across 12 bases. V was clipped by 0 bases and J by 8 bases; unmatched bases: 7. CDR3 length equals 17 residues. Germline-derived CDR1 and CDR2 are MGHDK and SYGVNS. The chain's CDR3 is CASSEYFPSGGAGELFF. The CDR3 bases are TGTGCCAGCAGTGAATATTTTCCTAGCGGGGGGGCAGGGGAGCTGTTTTTT.

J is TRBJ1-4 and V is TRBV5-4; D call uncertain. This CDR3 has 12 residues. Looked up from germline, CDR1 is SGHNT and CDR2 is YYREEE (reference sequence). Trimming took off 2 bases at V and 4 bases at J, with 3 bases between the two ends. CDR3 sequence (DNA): TGTGCCAGCAGCTTCTTTAATGAAAAACTGTTTTTT. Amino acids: CASSFFNEKLFF.

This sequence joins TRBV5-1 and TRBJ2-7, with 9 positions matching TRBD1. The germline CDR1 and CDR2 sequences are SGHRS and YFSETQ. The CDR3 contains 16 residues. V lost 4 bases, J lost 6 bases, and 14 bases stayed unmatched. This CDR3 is CASSKVGDRGTGEQYF. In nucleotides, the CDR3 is TGCGCCAGCAGCAAAGTGGGAGACAGGGGGACGGGCGAGCAGTACTTC.

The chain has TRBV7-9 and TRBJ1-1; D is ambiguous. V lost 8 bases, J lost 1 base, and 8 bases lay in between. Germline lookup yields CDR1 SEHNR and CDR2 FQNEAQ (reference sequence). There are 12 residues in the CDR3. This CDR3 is CASPRGNTEAFF. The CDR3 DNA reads TGTGCCAGCCCGCGCGGGAACACTGAAGCTTTCTTT.

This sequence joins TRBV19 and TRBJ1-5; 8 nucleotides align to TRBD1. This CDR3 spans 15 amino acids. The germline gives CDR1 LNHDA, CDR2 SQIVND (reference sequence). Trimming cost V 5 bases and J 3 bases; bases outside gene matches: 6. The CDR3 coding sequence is TGTGCCAGTAGTCCCTCGGGACAGGTCAATCAGCCCCAGCATTTT. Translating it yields CASSPSGQVNQPQHF.

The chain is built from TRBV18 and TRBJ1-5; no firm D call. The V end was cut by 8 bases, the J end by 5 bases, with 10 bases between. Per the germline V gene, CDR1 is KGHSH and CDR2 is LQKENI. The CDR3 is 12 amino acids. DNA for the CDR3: TGTGCCAGCCACGAAGACTATCAGCCCCAGCATTTT. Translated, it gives CASHEDYQPQHF.

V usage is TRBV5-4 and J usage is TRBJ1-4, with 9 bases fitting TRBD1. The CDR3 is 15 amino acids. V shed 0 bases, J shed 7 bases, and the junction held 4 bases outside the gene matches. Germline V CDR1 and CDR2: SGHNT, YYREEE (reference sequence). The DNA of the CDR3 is TGTGCCAGCAGCTTGGGGGACAGGGCTCTTGAAAAACTGTTTTTT. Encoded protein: CASSLGDRALEKLFF.

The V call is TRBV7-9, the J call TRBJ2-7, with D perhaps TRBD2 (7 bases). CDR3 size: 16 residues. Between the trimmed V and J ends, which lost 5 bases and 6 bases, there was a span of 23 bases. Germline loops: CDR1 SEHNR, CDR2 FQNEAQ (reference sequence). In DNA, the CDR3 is TGTGCCAGCAGCCGGAGGGGGGGGTTGAGCAGGGGCGAGCAGTACTTC. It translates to CASSRRGGLSRGEQYF.